This is a list of T cell receptor beta chains from one sample in a study of T cell responses to AZD1222 COVID-19 vaccine. The assay was immunoSEQ multiplex PCR, and TCRdb's table has in-frame clones only and misses some. The sample holds roughly 150,000 clones, around 89% seen once. The material sequenced was peripheral blood, taken on day 0 of MenACWY control vaccination. The receptors here all came from an adult in good health. CDR3s include the opening cysteine and the closing phenylalanine or tryptophan. D genes are given only for firm matches. Rows may omit the clone size; those that give it use once, few, many or a size class.

j_call clone_size d_call v_call cdr3_nt cdr3_aa
TRBJ2-7 . TRBD2 TRBV3-1/TRBV3-2 TGTGCCAGCAGCCGGGGGGCGGGAGGGTCCTACGAGCAGTACTTC CASSRGAGGSYEQYF
TRBJ2-7 . . TRBV5-6 TGTGCCAGCAGCTTGGTGAGGGGAGAGCAGTACTTC CASSLVRGEQYF
TRBJ1-6 few . TRBV27 TGTGCCAGCAGTTTACGACGACAGGATAATTCACCCCTCCACTTT CASSLRRQDNSPLHF
TRBJ2-4 . . TRBV20-1 TGCAGTGCTAGTGGGCCGAGGAAAAACATTCAGTACTTC CSASGPRKNIQYF
TRBJ2-7 once . TRBV28 TGTGCCAGCAGTTCGACAGCAACGTACGAGCAGTACTTC CASSSTATYEQYF
TRBJ1-2 . TRBD1 TRBV6-6 TGTGCCAGCACCGAAACAGGGGCTAGGGGCTACACCTTC CASTETGARGYTF
TRBJ1-3 . . TRBV9 TGTGCCAGCAGCGGCAGGGGTCGGGGAAACACCATATATTTT CASSGRGRGNTIYF
TRBJ1-5 . . TRBV18 TGTGCCAGCTCACCGACAGTCAATCAGCCCCAGCATTTT CASSPTVNQPQHF
TRBJ1-3 . . TRBV7-2 TGTGCCAGCAGCACCCTACCTGGAAACACCATATATTTT CASSTLPGNTIYF
TRBJ2-5 . TRBD1 TRBV4-3 TGCGCCAGCAGCCAAGATCCAGGGACAGGGGAAGAGACCCAGTACTTC CASSQDPGTGEETQYF
TRBJ1-2 . . TRBV4-2 TGTGCCAGCAGCCAAGATCTAATGGGGGCGGTTGGCTACACCTTC CASSQDLMGAVGYTF
TRBJ1-1 . . TRBV7-7 TGTGCTAGCAGCTTTAACGCCGGAGCTTTCTTT CASSFNAGAFF
TRBJ2-5 . TRBD2 TRBV7-9 TGTGCCAGCAGCTTAGGGGTTTCTAGCGGGGGAGAAGAGACCCAGTACTTC CASSLGVSSGGEETQYF
TRBJ2-1 . TRBD2 TRBV5-1 TGCGCCAGCAGCTTGTCTAGCGGGAGGGGCCATGAGCAGTTCTTC CASSLSSGRGHEQFF
TRBJ2-2 . . TRBV7-3 TGTGCCAGCAGCCAGACAGGAACCGGGGAGCTGTTTTTT CASSQTGTGELFF
TRBJ1-2 . TRBD1 TRBV7-9 TGTGCCAGCAGCCAACAGGGGGCCTATGGCTACACCTTC CASSQQGAYGYTF
TRBJ1-6 . . TRBV7-9 TGTGCCAGCAGCTCGACGACGCCCTGGAGCTCCTATAATTCACCCCTCCACTTT CASSSTTPWSSYNSPLHF
TRBJ1-2 . TRBD1 TRBV7-8 TGTGCCAGCAGCTACCACTCCGGGACAGGGTCTAACTATGGCTACACCTTC CASSYHSGTGSNYGYTF
TRBJ1-2 . . TRBV7-2 TGTGCCAGCAGCTCCATGGTTTATGTGGCCGGGAATGGCTACACCTTC CASSSMVYVAGNGYTF
TRBJ2-6 . TRBD1 TRBV18 TGTGCCAGCTCCCCCGGGACAGGGGGCTCTGGGGCCAACGTCCTGACTTTC CASSPGTGGSGANVLTF
TRBJ1-2 . . TRBV27 TGTGCCAGCACCCCAAGGGCGGCAGGGCGGGTTAGCTATGGCTACACCTTC CASTPRAAGRVSYGYTF
TRBJ1-4 . . TRBV5-6 TGTGCCAGCAGCCCGGCGGGGGGGCGTGAAAAACTGTTTTTT CASSPAGGREKLFF
TRBJ2-1 . . TRBV7-2 TGTGCCAGCAGCTTAGAGGGGGAGGGGGTCTTGGATGAGCAGTTCTTC CASSLEGEGVLDEQFF
TRBJ1-1 . . TRBV27 TGTGCCAGCAGTTCCGAGAGGGGCGCTGAAGCTTTCTTT CASSSERGAEAFF
TRBJ1-2 . . TRBV3-1/TRBV3-2 TGTGCCAGCAGCCAAGATTGGGGTTCCAACTATGGCTACACCTTC CASSQDWGSNYGYTF
TRBJ2-1 . . TRBV27 TGTGCCAGCAGTTGGAAGGGGAACAATGAGCAGTTCTTC CASSWKGNNEQFF
TRBJ2-1 . TRBD2 TRBV14 TGTGCCAGCAGCCGACAAGCTAGCGGGAGACCCTACAATGAGCAGTTCTTC CASSRQASGRPYNEQFF
TRBJ2-5 few TRBD1 TRBV18 TGTGCCAGCTCACCACGGACAGGGGGGAACCAAGAGACCCAGTACTTC CASSPRTGGNQETQYF
TRBJ2-5 . TRBD2 TRBV7-8 TGTGCCAGCAGCTTAACCGGACTAGCTTTGTTTGTTTACTTC CASSLTGLALFVYF
TRBJ1-5 few TRBD1 TRBV5-6 TGTGCCAGCAGCCTGGGACAGGGGGACCAGCCCCAGCATTTT CASSLGQGDQPQHF
TRBJ2-7 . . TRBV11-3 TGTGCCAGCACTATTAGCGGCCGCTCCTACGAGCAGTACTTC CASTISGRSYEQYF
TRBJ1-6 . . TRBV30 TGTGCCTGGACTGGGGGTTCAGGTTCACCCCTCCACTTT CAWTGGSGSPLHF
TRBJ1-2 . . TRBV4-2 TGTGCCAGCAGCCAAGAAAGTGGGCTAATCGGGGACTATGGCTACACCTTC CASSQESGLIGDYGYTF
TRBJ1-4 . . TRBV11-2 TGTGCCAGCAGCTTATTAGGGGGAGGGACTAATGAAAAACTGTTTTTT CASSLLGGGTNEKLFF
TRBJ1-1 once . TRBV12-3/TRBV12-4 TGTGCCAGCAGTTTACAGGGACCCACTGAAGCTTTCTTT CASSLQGPTEAFF
TRBJ2-1 once . TRBV9 TGTGCCAGCAGCGTACCCGGGACCCTGGTCTTC CASSVPGTLVF
TRBJ2-7 . . TRBV9 TGTGCCAGCAGCGTAGATGTCGGACCCTACGAGCAGTACTTC CASSVDVGPYEQYF
TRBJ2-1 . . TRBV9 TGTGCCAGCAGCGGAGTCCCAGGGCGAGACAATGAGCAGTTCTTC CASSGVPGRDNEQFF
TRBJ1-1 . . TRBV6-5 TGTGCCAGCAGTTACTCGAGGGGGGACACTGAAGCTTTCTTT CASSYSRGDTEAFF
TRBJ2-5 . TRBD2 TRBV14 TGTGCCAGCAGCCAGTTCAGAGGCGGGGGAATACAAGAGACCCAGTACTTC CASSQFRGGGIQETQYF
TRBJ1-1 once . TRBV30 TGTGCCTGGAGTTCCGGGGCTCCAACTGAAGCTTTCTTT CAWSSGAPTEAFF
TRBJ2-1 . . TRBV11-3 TGTGCCAGCAGCTTAGGCCGGGAGAGCTCCTACAATGAGCAGTTCTTC CASSLGRESSYNEQFF
TRBJ1-6 . TRBD1 TRBV11-3 TGTGCCAGCAGCCCCGACAGGGGGTTAAGCTCCTATAATTCACCCCTCCACTTT CASSPDRGLSSYNSPLHF
TRBJ2-1 . . TRBV7-6 TGTGCCAGCAGCTTAGCTGAGGTTGGGGGCTATGAGCAGTTCTTC CASSLAEVGGYEQFF
TRBJ1-2 . . TRBV27 TGTGCCAGCAGTTTAGAGTTTGAGCCGGCTACCTATGGCTACACCTTC CASSLEFEPATYGYTF
TRBJ1-1 . TRBD1 TRBV11-3 TGTGCCAGCAGCTTTGGGACAGTCGGTGAAGCTTTCTTT CASSFGTVGEAFF
TRBJ1-3 few . TRBV7-2 TGTGCCAGCAGCTTAAGTAGGAGGGGAAACACCATATATTTT CASSLSRRGNTIYF
TRBJ2-1 . . TRBV27 TGTGCCAGCAGTTGGGATCGGGGTGAGCAGTTCTTC CASSWDRGEQFF
TRBJ1-4 . . TRBV18 TGTGCCAGCTCACACGGACGTGCAACTAATGAAAAACTGTTTTTT CASSHGRATNEKLFF
TRBJ1-5 . . TRBV19 TGTGCCAGTAGTATAGGATGGGATCAGCCCCAGCATTTT CASSIGWDQPQHF
TRBJ1-5 . . TRBV28 TGTGCCAGCACCGGACCCGGGGGCAGCAATCAGCCCCAGCATTTT CASTGPGGSNQPQHF
TRBJ2-3 . TRBD2 TRBV7-3 TGTGCCAGCAGCTCGATGACTAGCGAATCAGATACGCAGTATTTT CASSSMTSESDTQYF
TRBJ2-7 . . TRBV27 TGTGCCAGCAGTCGTGGCCGCTACGAGCAGTACTTC CASSRGRYEQYF
TRBJ2-7 . . TRBV12-3/TRBV12-4 TGTGCCAGCAGTTTTGGTGACCTCTACGAGCAGTACTTC CASSFGDLYEQYF
TRBJ2-7 few . TRBV3-1/TRBV3-2 TGTGCCAGCAGCCAAGCAACCCTCGGGCGGGACTACGAGCAGTACTTC CASSQATLGRDYEQYF
TRBJ2-3 . . TRBV7-8 TGTGCCAGCAGCCTCGCAGATACGCAGTATTTT CASSLADTQYF
TRBJ1-2 . . TRBV7-2 TGTGCCAGCAGCCAAGGGCTGGCCCGGTATGGCTACACCTTC CASSQGLARYGYTF
TRBJ1-1 . . TRBV13 TGTGCCAGCAGCCCCCCGATCGGCACTGAAGCTTTCTTT CASSPPIGTEAFF
TRBJ1-2 . . TRBV19 TGTGCCAGTAGCAGGGTGAACTATGGCTACACCTTC CASSRVNYGYTF
TRBJ1-2 . . TRBV6-2/TRBV6-3 TGTGCCAGCAGTCCAGACAGGAACTATGGCTACACCTTC CASSPDRNYGYTF